A selection of T cell receptor beta chains follows, all from one sample in a study of chemoradiotherapy in HPV16-positive cancers. Sequencing used immunoSEQ multiplex PCR; TCRdb keeps in-frame clones, though not all of them. The sample contains approximately 35,000 clones, approximately 90% of which appear only once. This material consisted of blood, taken from a patient who underwent chemoradiotherapy. The receptor source for this set is a human donor with HPV-associated anogenital cancer. Both conserved end residues are part of each CDR3. Each record gives: clone size, J gene, D gene, CDR3 length, V gene, CDR3 DNA, CDR3 protein. The D gene is left open where the match is weak. The listing skips clone size in some rows; elsewhere it reads once, few, many or a size class.

clone size: .; J gene: TRBJ2-7; D gene: TRBD2; CDR3 length: 14; V gene: TRBV19; CDR3 DNA: TGTGCCAGTAGTTTCACTAGCGGAAACTACGAGCAGTACTTC; CDR3 protein: CASSFTSGNYEQYF
clone size: .; J gene: TRBJ2-5; D gene: TRBD2; CDR3 length: 15; V gene: TRBV7-9; CDR3 DNA: TGTGCCAGCAGCTTAGGGACTAGCGGGGAAGAGACCCAGTACTTC; CDR3 protein: CASSLGTSGEETQYF
clone size: .; J gene: TRBJ1-2; D gene: TRBD1; CDR3 length: 14; V gene: TRBV4-1; CDR3 DNA: TGCGCCAGCAGCCCGGACAGGGGTAACTATGGCTACACCTTC; CDR3 protein: CASSPDRGNYGYTF
clone size: .; J gene: TRBJ2-1; D gene: .; CDR3 length: 15; V gene: TRBV5-4; CDR3 DNA: TGTGCCAGCAGTCCCCTAGCGCGGCGCGACAATGAGCAGTTCTTC; CDR3 protein: CASSPLARRDNEQFF
clone size: .; J gene: TRBJ2-7; D gene: .; CDR3 length: 14; V gene: TRBV6-4; CDR3 DNA: TGTGCCAGCAGTGACTCCCCAGGGTCCAACGAGCAGTACTTC; CDR3 protein: CASSDSPGSNEQYF
clone size: .; J gene: TRBJ2-3; D gene: .; CDR3 length: 14; V gene: TRBV9; CDR3 DNA: TGTGCCAGCAGCGTGAACACCGCCACAGATACGCAGTATTTT; CDR3 protein: CASSVNTATDTQYF
clone size: .; J gene: TRBJ2-2; D gene: .; CDR3 length: 13; V gene: TRBV5-4; CDR3 DNA: TGTGCCAGCAGCCGACAGAACACCGGGGAGCTGTTTTTT; CDR3 protein: CASSRQNTGELFF
clone size: .; J gene: TRBJ2-1; D gene: .; CDR3 length: 16; V gene: TRBV19; CDR3 DNA: TGTGCCAGTAGTATAGGAAGGGGCGCCTACTACAATGAGCAGTTCTTC; CDR3 protein: CASSIGRGAYYNEQFF
clone size: .; J gene: TRBJ2-1; D gene: TRBD2; CDR3 length: 12; V gene: TRBV7-2; CDR3 DNA: TGTGCCAGCAGCTCAGGACTAGCGGGGGAGTTCTTC; CDR3 protein: CASSSGLAGEFF
clone size: few; J gene: TRBJ2-2; D gene: .; CDR3 length: 16; V gene: TRBV6-5; CDR3 DNA: TGTGCCAGCAGTTACACCGTAGGGGGGGTCACCGGGGAGCTGTTTTTT; CDR3 protein: CASSYTVGGVTGELFF
clone size: .; J gene: TRBJ1-2; D gene: TRBD1; CDR3 length: 16; V gene: TRBV5-1; CDR3 DNA: TGCGCCAGCAGCTTGGCCCCAACCGAACAGGGGGCTGGCTACACCTTC; CDR3 protein: CASSLAPTEQGAGYTF
clone size: .; J gene: TRBJ1-5; D gene: TRBD1; CDR3 length: 15; V gene: TRBV10-3; CDR3 DNA: TGTGCCATCAGTGATAAGGACAGGGACAGTCAGCCCCAGCATTTT; CDR3 protein: CAISDKDRDSQPQHF
clone size: .; J gene: TRBJ2-7; D gene: TRBD1; CDR3 length: 14; V gene: TRBV5-1; CDR3 DNA: TGCGCCAGCAGCAGGGACAGGAACCTCTACGAGCAGTACTTC; CDR3 protein: CASSRDRNLYEQYF
clone size: .; J gene: TRBJ2-7; D gene: TRBD2; CDR3 length: 15; V gene: TRBV5-1; CDR3 DNA: TGCGCCAGCAGCTTAGCGGGGGGGATCTCCTACGAGCAGTACTTC; CDR3 protein: CASSLAGGISYEQYF